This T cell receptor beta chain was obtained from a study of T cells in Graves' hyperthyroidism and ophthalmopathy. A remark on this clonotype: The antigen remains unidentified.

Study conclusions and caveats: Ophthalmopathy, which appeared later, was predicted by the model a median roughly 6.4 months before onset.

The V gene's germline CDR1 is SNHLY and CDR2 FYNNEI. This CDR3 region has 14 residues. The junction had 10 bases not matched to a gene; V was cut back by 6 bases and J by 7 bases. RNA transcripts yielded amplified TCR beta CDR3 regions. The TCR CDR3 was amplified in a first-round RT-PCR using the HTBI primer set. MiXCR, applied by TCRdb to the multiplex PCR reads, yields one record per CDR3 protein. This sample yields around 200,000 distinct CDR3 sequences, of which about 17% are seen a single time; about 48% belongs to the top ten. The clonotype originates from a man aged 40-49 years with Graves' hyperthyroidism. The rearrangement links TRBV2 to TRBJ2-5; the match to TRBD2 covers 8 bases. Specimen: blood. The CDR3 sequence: CASSPPGGAGTQYF. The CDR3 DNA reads TGTGCCAGCAGCCCTCCGGGGGGGGCTGGGACCCAGTACTTC.